The 22 T cell receptor beta chains below all came from one sample that was sequenced in a study of radiation and T cells in renal cell carcinoma. Clones were read by immunoSEQ multiplex PCR, and TCRdb kept only the in-frame ones, dropping some. The sample lists 20,000 to 25,000 clones, 58% occurring once. Indicated treatment: treatment-naive control, cytoreductive nephrectomy. The sample in question was tumor tissue, obtained from a patient whose treatment was nephrectomy without radiotherapy. The receptors originated from a man aged 35 to 55 with renal cell carcinoma.

The chain employs TRBV29-1 and TRBJ2-7; D not certain. CDR3 size: 13 residues. Germline CDR1 is SQVTM and CDR2 is ANQGSEA. The V end lost 4 bases, the J end lost 0 bases, and 10 bases lay between the germline ends. For the CDR3, the DNA is TGCAGCGTTGCCGTTCACTTCTCCTACGAGCAGTACTTC. Amino acids: CSVAVHFSYEQYF.

This clone was seen a few times. The J gene is TRBJ2-7, the V gene TRBV21-1; the D call TRBD2 from the table was never checked on the DNA. TRBV21-1 is classified as a pseudogene. This CDR3 is 15 amino acids long. The CDR3 reads CASSKGGGSRSEQYV. The CDR3, as DNA: TGTGCCAGCAGCAAAGGGGGAGGGAGCCGGTCCGAGCAGTACGTC.

This clone was recorded a few times. This chain links TRBV19 with TRBJ2-7; 7 bases are a match to TRBD2. The J segment lost 3 bases and the V segment lost 4 bases, leaving 3 bases of the junction unmatched. This CDR3 has 13 amino acids. Germline CDR1 LNHDA, CDR2 SQIVND (reference sequence). CDR3: CASSTREDYEQYF. The CDR3 DNA is TGTGCCAGTAGTACTCGGGAGGACTACGAGCAGTACTTC. The full variable domain, completed using reference TRBV19 and TRBJ2-7, is DGGITQSPKYLFRKEGQNVTLSCEQNLNHDAMYWYRQDPGQGLRLIYYSQIVNDFQKGDIAEGYSVSREKKESFPLTVTSAQKNPTAFYLCASSTREDYEQYFGPGTRLTVT.

This clone was observed a handful of times. The V and J genes are TRBV7-9 and TRBJ2-2; a weak D match, TRBD1 (5 bases). The V and J ends lost 3 bases and 3 bases respectively, with 11 bases between them. CDR1 is SEHNR and CDR2 is FQNEAQ in the germline V gene (reference sequence). This CDR3 spans 15 amino acids. This chain's CDR3 is CASSFRERDTGELFF. CDR3 coding DNA: TGTGCCAGCAGCTTCAGGGAAAGAGACACCGGGGAGCTGTTTTTT.

The chain has TRBV6-5 and TRBJ1-1; D call uncertain. Per germline, CDR1 MNHEY and CDR2 SVGAGI. The CDR3 spans 12 residues. The ends were cut back, 5 bases at V and 2 bases at J, with 6 bases in the middle. The CDR3 nucleotides read TGTGCCAGCAGTGTCAGAAACACTGAAGCTTTCTTT. It encodes CASSVRNTEAFF.

V gene TRBV7-2 combines with J gene TRBJ2-3; D might be TRBD2 (5 bases). Germline V gene data show CDR1 as SGHTA and CDR2 as FQGNSA. V gave up 3 bases and J gave up 1 base, with 5 bases separating them. This CDR3 is 13 amino acids long. CDR3 nucleotides: TGTGCCAGCAGCTTCGGGGGCACAGATACGCAGTATTTT. Translation gives CASSFGGTDTQYF.

This clone appeared a few times. The rearrangement links TRBV6-1 to TRBJ1-6; the match to TRBD1 covers 7 bases. Germline CDR1 MNHNS, CDR2 SASEGT. The V and J ends lost 2 bases and 12 bases, in that order; junction bases with no gene match: 10. This CDR3 contains 15 residues. The CDR3 DNA is TGTGCCAGCAGTGAAATACGGACAGGTGTCGGACCCCTCCACTTT. Translated: CASSEIRTGVGPLHF.

This chain uses TRBV7-9 with TRBJ2-7; 8 bases align to TRBD2. CDR1 and CDR2 from the germline V gene are SEHNR and FQNEAQ (reference sequence). This CDR3 region has 15 residues. J was trimmed by 5 bases and V by 4 bases; bases with no gene match: 10. CDR3 region: CASSSPGRANNEQYF. The CDR3 region has the DNA TGTGCCAGCAGCTCCCCCGGGAGGGCCAATAACGAGCAGTACTTC.

The chain uses TRBV6-6 and TRBJ1-1; unclear D gene. The germline gives CDR1 MNHNY, CDR2 SVGAGI (reference sequence). Trimming shortened V by 6 bases and J by 1 base, and 12 bases separated the two germline ends. The CDR3 extends over 14 amino acids. The CDR3 here is CASSLGGANTEAFF. CDR3 coding DNA: TGTGCCAGCAGCCTCGGTGGAGCGAACACTGAAGCTTTCTTT.

The V gene is TRBV18, the J gene TRBJ1-5, with a weak D call TRBD1 (6 bases). Trimming pared 4 bases from V and 3 bases from J, leaving 13 bases between. This CDR3 spans 15 amino acids. CDR1 is KGHSH, CDR2 LQKENI, per germline. CDR3 bases: TGTGCCAGCTCACGAGAGACAGGTTTCAATCAGCCCCAGCATTTT. The encoded protein is CASSRETGFNQPQHF.

The gene calls are TRBV7-2 and TRBJ2-4, with 14 bases matching TRBD2. CDR3 length: 18 residues. With 5 bases clipped from V and 0 bases from J, the junction kept 6 bases outside the gene matches. Per the germline V gene, CDR1 is SGHTA and CDR2 is FQGNSA. In nucleotides, the CDR3 is TGTGCCAGCAGCACTGGACTAGCGGGGGGTCTAGCCAAAAACATTCAGTACTTC. Protein product: CASSTGLAGGLAKNIQYF.

This clone ranks as medium-sized (0.01 to 0.1%). This specimen includes other DNA sequences encoding the same CDR3. The chain recombines TRBV9 with TRBJ1-1; D perhaps matches TRBD1 (5 bases). The CDR3 length is 13 residues. Germline lookup yields CDR1 SGDLS and CDR2 YYNGEE. The germline V and J ends were trimmed by 3 bases and 1 base, with 7 bases remaining between them. The CDR3 here is CASSAGGNTEAFF. The CDR3 bases are TGTGCCAGCAGCGCGGGGGGGAACACTGAAGCTTTCTTT.

This clone was found a few times. V is TRBV30 and J is TRBJ1-4, with TRBD1 identical over 8 bases. The CDR3 contains 16 residues. J gave up 3 bases and V 3 bases, and 9 bases lay outside the gene matches. Germline V lookup: CDR1 GTSNPN, CDR2 SVGIG (reference sequence). CDR3 nucleotides: TGTGCCTGGAGCGCCGGACAGGGCATGTCTAATGAAAAACTGTTTTTT. It encodes CAWSAGQGMSNEKLFF.

This CDR3 is CASSPWTSLYNEQFF. In DNA form, the CDR3 reads TGTGCCAGCAGCCCCTGGACTAGCCTCTACAATGAGCAGTTCTTC. The chain couples TRBV7-9 to TRBJ2-1, with 8 bases that match TRBD2. CDR1 and CDR2 from the germline V gene are SEHNR and FQNEAQ (reference sequence). The CDR3 length is 15 residues. After removal of 5 bases from V and 3 bases from J, the junction contained 6 bases not matched to a gene. Full variable domain (remainder filled in from reference TRBV7-9 and TRBJ2-1): DTGVSQNPRHKITKRGQNVTFRCDPISEHNRLYWYRQTLGQGPEFLTYFQNEAQLEKSRLLSDRFSAERPKGSFSTLEIQRTEQGDSAMYLCASSPWTSLYNEQFFGPGTRLTVL.

This clone was detected only a few times. The rearrangement uses TRBV4-1 and TRBJ1-1; tentative D call: TRBD1 (6 bases). The V end was cut by 1 base, the J end by 4 bases, with 16 bases between. The CDR3 has 16 amino acids. Germline V CDR1 and CDR2: MGHRA, YSYEKL. The DNA for the CDR3 is TGCGCCAGCAGCCAAGTTACCGGGACACGAGGCACTGAAGCTTTCTTT. This gives the protein CASSQVTGTRGTEAFF.

This chain uses TRBV6-1 with TRBJ1-1; 8 nucleotides agree with TRBD1. CDR1 is MNHNS and CDR2 is SASEGT in the germline V gene. V was pared by 5 bases and J by 4 bases, with 3 bases of the junction left unmatched. This CDR3 is 13 amino acids long. The CDR3 loop is CASSQGAGTEAFF. CDR3 DNA: TGTGCCAGCAGTCAGGGGGCGGGCACTGAAGCTTTCTTT.

This chain uses TRBV10-2 with TRBJ1-1; TRBD1 matches at 7 bases. CDR1 and CDR2 from the germline V gene are WSHSY and SAAADI. J lost 5 bases, V lost 2 bases, and 5 bases had no gene match. This CDR3 comprises 14 residues. CDR3 sequence reads: CASSEVGRGTEAFF. In DNA, the CDR3 is TGCGCCAGCAGTGAGGTCGGCAGGGGGACTGAAGCTTTCTTT.

This clone was seen once. J is TRBJ1-6 and V is TRBV6-5; D is undetermined. The CDR3 has 16 amino acids. Germline V CDR1 and CDR2: MNHEY, SVGAGI. The germline V and J ends were trimmed by 0 bases and 7 bases, with 13 bases remaining between them. The CDR3 bases are TGTGCCAGCAGTTACTCGGAAGGGCGGCAAAATTCACCCCTCCACTTT. Translation gives CASSYSEGRQNSPLHF.

The chain couples TRBV16 to TRBJ1-1; D perhaps matches TRBD1 (6 bases). There are 17 residues in the CDR3. From germline, CDR1 is KGHSY and CDR2 FQNENV. Trimming stripped 1 base from V and 5 bases from J, with 20 bases between. The DNA of the CDR3 is TGTGCCAGCAGCCAATTAGGGGACACCGGACTGGGTACTGAAGCTTTCTTT. Translation gives CASSQLGDTGLGTEAFF.

In this sample, this clone turned up a few times. Here the CDR3 DNA reads TGCGCCAGCAGCCCCAGGACTAGCGGGAGAGAGGAAAACATTCAGTACTTC. This codes for CASSPRTSGREENIQYF. The rearrangement joins TRBV5-1 to TRBJ2-4; 13 bases agree with TRBD2. V dropped 4 bases and J dropped 5; count of bases not matched to a gene: 9. The V gene's germline CDR1 is SGHRS and CDR2 YFSETQ. The CDR3 is made up of 17 amino acids.

The V gene is TRBV6-5, the J gene TRBJ1-1; D uncertain. The CDR3 spans 15 residues. Germline assignment: CDR1 MNHEY and CDR2 SVGAGI. V was trimmed by 3 bases and J by 1 base, leaving 12 bases between them. For the CDR3, the DNA is TGTGCCAGCAGTTATTCCCCTAATGGGAACACTGAAGCTTTCTTT. Translating it yields CASSYSPNGNTEAFF.

This sequence joins TRBV11-2 and TRBJ2-1, with a possible D match to TRBD1 (6 bases). Trimming pared 2 bases from V and 6 bases from J, leaving 14 bases between. The CDR3 covers 15 residues. Germline V CDR1 and CDR2: SGHAT, FQNNGV. In DNA form, the CDR3 reads TGTGCCAGCAGCTTAATTGGGCAGGGGCGCAATGAGCAGTTCTTC. This encodes CASSLIGQGRNEQFF.